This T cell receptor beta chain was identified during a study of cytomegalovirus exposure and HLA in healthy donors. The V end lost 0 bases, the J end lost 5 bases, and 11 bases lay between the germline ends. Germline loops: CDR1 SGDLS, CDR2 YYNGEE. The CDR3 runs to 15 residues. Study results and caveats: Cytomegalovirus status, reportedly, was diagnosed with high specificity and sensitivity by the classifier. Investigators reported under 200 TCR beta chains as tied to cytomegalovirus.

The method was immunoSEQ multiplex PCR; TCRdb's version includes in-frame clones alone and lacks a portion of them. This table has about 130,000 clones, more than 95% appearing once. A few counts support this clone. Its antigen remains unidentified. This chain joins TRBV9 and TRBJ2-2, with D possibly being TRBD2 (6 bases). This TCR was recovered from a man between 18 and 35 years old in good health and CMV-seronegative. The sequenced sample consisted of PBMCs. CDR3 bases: TGTGCCAGCAGCGTAGTGGGAGGAGATACCGGGGAGCTGTTTTTT. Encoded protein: CASSVVGGDTGELFF.